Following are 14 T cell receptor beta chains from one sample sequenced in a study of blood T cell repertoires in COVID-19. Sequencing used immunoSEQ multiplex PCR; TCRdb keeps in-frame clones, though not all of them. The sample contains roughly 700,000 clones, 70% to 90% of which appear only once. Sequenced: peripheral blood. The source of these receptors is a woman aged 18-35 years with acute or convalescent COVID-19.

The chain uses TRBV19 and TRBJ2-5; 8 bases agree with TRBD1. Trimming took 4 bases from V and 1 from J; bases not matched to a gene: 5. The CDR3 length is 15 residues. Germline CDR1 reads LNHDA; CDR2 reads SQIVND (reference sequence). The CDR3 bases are TGTGCCAGTAGTACCCAGGACAGGGCCCAAGAGACCCAGTACTTC. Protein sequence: CASSTQDRAQETQYF.

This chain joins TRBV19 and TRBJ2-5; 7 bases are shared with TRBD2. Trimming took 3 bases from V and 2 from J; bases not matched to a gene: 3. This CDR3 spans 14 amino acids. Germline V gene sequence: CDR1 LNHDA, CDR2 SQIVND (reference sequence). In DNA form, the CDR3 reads TGTGCCAGTAGTATTTTCGGGGGGCAAGAGACCCAGTACTTC. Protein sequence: CASSIFGGQETQYF.

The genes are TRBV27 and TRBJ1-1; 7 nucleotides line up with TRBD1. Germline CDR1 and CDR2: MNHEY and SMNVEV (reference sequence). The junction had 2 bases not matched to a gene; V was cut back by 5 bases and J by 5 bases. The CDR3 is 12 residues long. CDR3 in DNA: TGTGCCAGCAGTCCAGGGGGGACTGAAGCTTTCTTT. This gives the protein CASSPGGTEAFF.

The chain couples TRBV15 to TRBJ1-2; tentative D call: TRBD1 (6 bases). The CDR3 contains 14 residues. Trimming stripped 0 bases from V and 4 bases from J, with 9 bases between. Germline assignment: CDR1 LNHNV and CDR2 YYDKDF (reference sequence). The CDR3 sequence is CATSRDTGIYGYTF. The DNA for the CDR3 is TGTGCCACCAGCAGAGATACAGGGATCTATGGCTACACCTTC.

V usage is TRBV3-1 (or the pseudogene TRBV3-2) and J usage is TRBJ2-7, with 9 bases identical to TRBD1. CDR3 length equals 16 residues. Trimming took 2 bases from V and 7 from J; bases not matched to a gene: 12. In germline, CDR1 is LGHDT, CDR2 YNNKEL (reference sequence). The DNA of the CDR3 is TGTGCCAGCAGCCAACGCGCGGGGACAGGGCCTAAAGAGCAGTACTTC. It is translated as CASSQRAGTGPKEQYF.

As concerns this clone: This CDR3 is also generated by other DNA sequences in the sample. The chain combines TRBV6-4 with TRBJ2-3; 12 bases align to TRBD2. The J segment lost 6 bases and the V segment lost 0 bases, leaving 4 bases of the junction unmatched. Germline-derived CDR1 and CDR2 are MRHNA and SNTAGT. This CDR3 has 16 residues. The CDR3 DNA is TGTGCCAGCAGTGACTCATCTAGCGGGGGGGCGGATACGCAGTATTTT. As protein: CASSDSSSGGADTQYF.

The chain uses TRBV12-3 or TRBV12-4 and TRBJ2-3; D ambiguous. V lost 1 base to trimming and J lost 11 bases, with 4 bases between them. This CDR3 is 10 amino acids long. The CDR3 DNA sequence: TGTGCCAGCAGTTTAGGCGGGCAGTATTTT. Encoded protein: CASSLGGQYF.

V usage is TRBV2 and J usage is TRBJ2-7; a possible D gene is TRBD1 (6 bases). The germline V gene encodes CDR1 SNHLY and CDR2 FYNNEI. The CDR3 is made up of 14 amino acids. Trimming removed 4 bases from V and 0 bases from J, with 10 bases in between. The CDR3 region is CASSADRYSYEQYF. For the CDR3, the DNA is TGTGCCAGCAGTGCCGACAGGTACTCCTACGAGCAGTACTTC.

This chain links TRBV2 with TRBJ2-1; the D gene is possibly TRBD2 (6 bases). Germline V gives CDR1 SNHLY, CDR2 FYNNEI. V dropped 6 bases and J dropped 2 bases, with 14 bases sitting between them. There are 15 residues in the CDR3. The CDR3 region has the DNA TGTGCCAGCAGCGTGGACTACTCGCCCTACAATGAGCAGTTCTTC. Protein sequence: CASSVDYSPYNEQFF.

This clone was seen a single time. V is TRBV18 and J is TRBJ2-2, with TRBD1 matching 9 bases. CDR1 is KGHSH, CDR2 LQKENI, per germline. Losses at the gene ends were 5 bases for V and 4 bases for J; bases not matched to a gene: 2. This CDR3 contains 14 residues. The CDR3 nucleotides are TGTGCCAGCTCAGGACAGGGGAGCACCGGGGAGCTGTTTTTT. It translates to CASSGQGSTGELFF.

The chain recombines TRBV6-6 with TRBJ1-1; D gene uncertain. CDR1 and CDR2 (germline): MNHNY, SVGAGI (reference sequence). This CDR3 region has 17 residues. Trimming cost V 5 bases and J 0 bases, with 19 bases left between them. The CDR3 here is CASSPYFQAPMNTEAFF. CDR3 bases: TGTGCCAGCAGTCCTTACTTCCAGGCGCCAATGAACACTGAAGCTTTCTTT.

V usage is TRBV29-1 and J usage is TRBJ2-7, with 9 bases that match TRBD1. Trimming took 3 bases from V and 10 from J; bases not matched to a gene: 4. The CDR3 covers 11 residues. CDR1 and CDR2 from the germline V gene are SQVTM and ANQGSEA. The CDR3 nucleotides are TGCAGCGTTGAGTTGGACAGGGGACAGTACTTC. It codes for CSVELDRGQYF.

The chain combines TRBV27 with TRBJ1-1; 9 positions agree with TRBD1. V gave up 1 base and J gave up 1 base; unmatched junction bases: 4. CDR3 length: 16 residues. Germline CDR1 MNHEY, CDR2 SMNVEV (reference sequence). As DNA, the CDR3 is TGTGCCAGCAGTTTATGGGTGGGACAGGGGAACACTGAAGCTTTCTTT. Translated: CASSLWVGQGNTEAFF.

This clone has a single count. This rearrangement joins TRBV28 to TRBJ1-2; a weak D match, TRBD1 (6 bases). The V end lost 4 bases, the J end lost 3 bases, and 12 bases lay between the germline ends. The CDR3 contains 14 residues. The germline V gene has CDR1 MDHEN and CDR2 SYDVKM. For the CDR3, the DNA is TGTGCCAGCAGTTCTCAGGGGCTCGACTATGGCTACACCTTC. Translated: CASSSQGLDYGYTF.